These 31 T cell receptor beta chains came from one sample sequenced in a study of CD8+CD57+ T cells in acquired aplastic anemia. For CDR3 and TCR beta VDJ profiling, genomic DNA was the template used. TCRdb passed the reads through MiXCR, listing each CDR3 protein once. The repertoire holds about 200,000 distinct CDR3 sequences, with less than 75% as singletons. Sequencing was done on patients that had shown CD8+CD57+ cell expansion by flow cytometry. Sequencing used sorted CD4+, CD8+, or CD8+CD57+ T cells (not recorded which) from PBMCs. The receptors derive from a human donor with aplastic anemia.

To note about this clonotype: A read error is possible here, since a much larger clone lies one base away. This chain joins TRBV2 and TRBJ2-3; no firm D call. Trimming stripped 6 bases from V and 1 base from J, with 5 bases between. Germline lookup yields CDR1 SNHLY and CDR2 FYNNEI. This CDR3 contains 12 residues. The CDR3, as DNA: TGTGCCAGCAGATTTGGCACAGATACGCAGTATTTT. Protein product: CASRFGTDTQYF.

This clonotype was detected only a few times. The chain carries TRBV9 and TRBJ1-1; 8 nucleotides agree with TRBD1. Germline trimming cut 4 bases from V and 3 bases from J; bases unmatched to any gene: 8. In germline, CDR1 is SGDLS, CDR2 YYNGEE. The CDR3 covers 15 residues. CDR3 bases: TGTGCCAGCAGCCCAGGACAGGGCCGTCACACTGAAGCTTTCTTT. This gives the protein CASSPGQGRHTEAFF.

V gene TRBV9 combines with J gene TRBJ2-1, with 7 bases identical to TRBD2. Germline V CDR1 and CDR2: SGDLS, YYNGEE. The junction had 9 bases not matched to a gene; V was cut back by 0 bases and J by 9 bases. The CDR3 is made up of 15 amino acids. In nucleotides, the CDR3 is TGTGCCAGCAGCGTAGTTGGAGCGGGGTTGAGTGAGCAGTTCTTC. Its translation is CASSVVGAGLSEQFF.

J is TRBJ1-4 and V is TRBV15; 11 nucleotides line up with TRBD1. J gave up 7 bases and V 6 bases, and 4 bases lay outside the gene matches. The germline CDR1 and CDR2 sequences are LNHNV and YYDKDF (reference sequence). The CDR3 has 14 amino acids. The CDR3 region has the DNA TGTGCCACCAGACAGGACAGGGGGCCTGAAAAACTGTTTTTT. It specifies CATRQDRGPEKLFF.

The J gene is TRBJ1-1, the V gene TRBV19, with TRBD1 matching over 8 bases. Germline-derived CDR1 and CDR2 are LNHDA and SQIVND (reference sequence). The CDR3 loop spans 15 amino acids. After removal of 7 bases from V and 1 base from J, the junction contained 8 bases not matched to a gene. This CDR3 is CASKAPGQANTEAFF. DNA of the CDR3: TGTGCCAGTAAAGCTCCGGGACAGGCGAACACTGAAGCTTTCTTT.

V usage is TRBV10-3 and J usage is TRBJ2-1; the match to TRBD1 covers 10 bases. The V and J ends lost 10 bases and 6 bases, in that order; junction bases with no gene match: 3. The CDR3 has 12 residues. CDR1 is ENHRY and CDR2 is SYGVKD in the germline V gene. CDR3 in DNA: TGTGCCAGCCGGACAGGGGGCAATGAGCAGTTCTTC. Protein sequence: CASRTGGNEQFF.

This clonotype was observed once. This chain uses TRBV7-2 with TRBJ2-1; 10 bases are shared with TRBD2. Germline lookup yields CDR1 SGHTA and CDR2 FQGNSA. The CDR3 contains 16 residues. Trimming took 7 bases from V and 4 from J; bases not matched to a gene: 10. DNA of the CDR3: TGTGCCAGCACTCCTAGCGGGAGCCAGGGGTACAATGAGCAGTTCTTC. Translating it yields CASTPSGSQGYNEQFF.

The chain employs TRBV15 and TRBJ2-5, with D perhaps TRBD2 (7 bases). V dropped 1 base and J dropped 1 base, with 16 bases sitting between them. The CDR3 is made up of 17 amino acids. The germline V gene has CDR1 LNHNV and CDR2 YYDKDF (reference sequence). The CDR3 DNA follows: TGTGCCACCAGCAGAGGGGGGGGCAGGTGGATCCAAGAGACCCAGTACTTC. It is translated as CATSRGGGRWIQETQYF.

This chain uses TRBV7-2 with TRBJ2-1; no definite D call. The germline V gene has CDR1 SGHTA and CDR2 FQGNSA. The CDR3 length is 12 residues. The V end lost 4 bases, the J end lost 10 bases, and 11 bases lay between the germline ends. For the CDR3, the DNA is TGTGCCAGCAGCTCATTTTCATGGGAGCAGTTCTTC. Its protein product is CASSSFSWEQFF.

J is TRBJ1-1 and V is TRBV19; no clear D gene. V lost 8 bases and J 9 bases, leaving 13 bases between the germline ends. This CDR3 is 11 amino acids long. Looked up from germline, CDR1 is LNHDA and CDR2 is SQIVND (reference sequence). The CDR3 DNA reads TGTGCCAGTGATTTCCAGCGCCAAGCTTTCTTT. Translation: CASDFQRQAFF.

This clonotype was observed a handful of times. The chain is built from TRBV24-1 and TRBJ1-6; D is ambiguous. V dropped 2 bases and J dropped 7 bases, with 8 bases sitting between them. The CDR3 extends over 14 amino acids. Germline-derived CDR1 and CDR2 are KGHDR and SFDVKD. DNA of the CDR3: TGTGCCACCAGTGATTCTGGCCGAAATTCACCCCTCCACTTT. Encoded protein: CATSDSGRNSPLHF.

The chain recombines TRBV7-2 with TRBJ1-2; weak D call: TRBD1 (5 bases). This CDR3 region has 13 residues. The germline CDR1 and CDR2 sequences are SGHTA and FQGNSA. Trimming took 5 bases from V and 8 from J, leaving 15 bases between them. CDR3 bases: TGTGCCAGCAGCCTTGACAGTGTAGGGGGCTACACCTTC. Its protein product is CASSLDSVGGYTF.

J is TRBJ2-1 and V is TRBV7-9, with D possibly matching TRBD2 (6 bases). The germline V gene has CDR1 SEHNR and CDR2 FQNEAQ (reference sequence). Trimming left V 3 bases short and J 2 bases short, with 11 bases between. The CDR3 has 15 amino acids. CDR3 in amino acids: CASSFPGTAYNEQFF. CDR3 sequence (DNA): TGTGCCAGCAGCTTCCCGGGGACTGCCTACAATGAGCAGTTCTTC.

The V call is TRBV5-1, the J call TRBJ2-7; a possible D gene is TRBD1 (6 bases). CDR1 is SGHRS and CDR2 is YFSETQ in the germline V gene. Trimming cost V 0 bases and J 2 bases, with 12 bases left between them. The CDR3 is 15 amino acids. The CDR3 spells CASSLAWGQAYEQYF. The CDR3 DNA reads as TGCGCCAGCAGCTTGGCATGGGGACAAGCCTACGAGCAGTACTTC.

V gene TRBV25-1 combines with J gene TRBJ2-7; D gene unclear. The CDR3 sequence is 11 residues long. CDR1 is MGHDK and CDR2 is SYGVNS in the germline V gene. V was pared by 7 bases and J by 5 bases, with 9 bases between. CDR3 DNA sequence: TGTGCCAGCAAATTCAGGCACGAGCAGTACTTC. Its protein is CASKFRHEQYF.

This clonotype was seen just once. One junction end disagrees with the germline gene, perhaps due to a read error. The chain recombines TRBV20-1 with TRBJ2-1; D remains unclear. CDR3 size: 10 residues. Germline V gene lookup returns CDR1 DFQATT and CDR2 SNEGSKA (reference sequence). The chain's CDR3 is CSARYNEQLF. The CDR3 DNA sequence: TGCAGTGCGCGTTACAATGAGCAGCTCTTC.

In its sample, this clonotype was seen many times. The chain has TRBV19 and TRBJ1-2; D may be TRBD1 (6 bases). Trimming removed 6 bases at V and 3 bases at J, with 14 bases between. Germline-derived CDR1 and CDR2 are LNHDA and SQIVND (reference sequence). This CDR3 contains 14 residues. The CDR3 is CASSWRGEDYGYTF. The CDR3 bases are TGTGCCAGTAGCTGGAGGGGGGAGGACTATGGCTACACCTTC.

The chain links TRBV9 to TRBJ2-3; the match to TRBD2 covers 10 bases. The V segment lost 4 bases and the J segment 6 bases; nucleotides outside the gene matches: 5. The CDR3 has 14 amino acids. Per the germline V gene, CDR1 is SGDLS and CDR2 is YYNGEE. The CDR3 region has the DNA TGTGCCAGCAGCCCTAGCGGGAGACTGGATACGCAGTATTTT. This sequence encodes CASSPSGRLDTQYF.

The chain recombines TRBV20-1 with TRBJ2-1; 9 bases are a match to TRBD2. V lost 8 bases, J lost 0 bases, and 5 bases stayed unmatched. The CDR3 is 14 amino acids. From germline, CDR1 is DFQATT and CDR2 SNEGSKA (reference sequence). The CDR3: CSPRSGSSYNEQFF. The CDR3, as DNA: TGCAGTCCCCGTAGCGGGAGCTCCTACAATGAGCAGTTCTTC.

This clonotype was found a few times. This chain connects TRBV12-5 to TRBJ2-3; D uncertain. Germline CDR1 and CDR2: LGHNT and FRNRAP. The V gene lost 5 bases and the J gene lost 3 bases, with 3 bases spanning the gap. CDR3 length equals 11 residues. CDR3 protein: CASGVTDTQYF. In DNA, the CDR3 is TGTGCTAGTGGTGTAACAGATACGCAGTATTTT. The full variable domain, with the rest looked up from reference TRBV12-5 and TRBJ2-3, is DARVTQTPRHKVTEMGQEVTMRCQPILGHNTVFWYRQTMMQGLELLAYFRNRAPLDDSGMPKDRFSAEMPDATLATLKIQPSEPRDSAVYFCASGVTDTQYFGPGTRLTVL.

This clonotype showed up just a few times. The rearrangement links TRBV7-9 to TRBJ2-3; D could derive from TRBD1 or TRBD2 (5 bases each). Trimming took off 4 bases at V and 7 bases at J, with 12 bases between the two ends. Germline assignment: CDR1 SEHNR and CDR2 FQNEAQ (reference sequence). The CDR3 consists of 13 residues. CDR3: CASSSRDPNTQYF. The DNA of the CDR3 is TGTGCCAGCAGCTCAAGGGACCCGAATACGCAGTATTTT. Combining the CDR3 with reference TRBV7-9 and TRBJ2-3 gives the whole variable domain DTGVSQNPRHKITKRGQNVTFRCDPISEHNRLYWYRQTLGQGPEFLTYFQNEAQLEKSRLLSDRFSAERPKGSFSTLEIQRTEQGDSAMYLCASSSRDPNTQYFGPGTRLTVL.

The J gene is TRBJ2-5, the V gene TRBV14; weak D call: TRBD2 (5 bases). The ends were cut back, 4 bases at V and 3 bases at J, with 9 bases in the middle. Looked up from germline, CDR1 is SGHDN and CDR2 is FVKESK. The CDR3 spans 13 residues. As DNA, the CDR3 is TGTGCCAGCAGCCCTCGACTAAAAGAGACCCAGTACTTC. Translated: CASSPRLKETQYF.

This clonotype was seen only a few times. J is TRBJ2-2 and V is TRBV7-2; D is undetermined. V was trimmed by 3 bases and J by 7 bases, leaving 9 bases between them. The CDR3 sequence is 13 residues long. Germline assignment: CDR1 SGHTA and CDR2 FQGNSA. The CDR3 loop reads CASSFLGLGELFF. CDR3 nucleotide sequence: TGTGCCAGCAGCTTCCTTGGGCTCGGGGAGCTGTTTTTT.

The chain combines TRBV12-3 or TRBV12-4 with TRBJ1-5, with 7 bases lining up with TRBD1. The CDR3 is 13 residues long. With V trimmed by 5 bases and J by 5 bases, 3 bases remained unmatched. The chain's CDR3 is CASSPQGDQPQHF. The CDR3 DNA sequence: TGTGCCAGCAGTCCGCAGGGGGATCAGCCCCAGCATTTT.

The V gene is TRBV9, the J gene TRBJ2-3, with D possibly TRBD1 on 6 matching bases. This CDR3 has 13 amino acids. Germline CDR1 is SGDLS and CDR2 is YYNGEE. Between the trimmed V and J ends, which lost 0 bases and 6 bases, there was a span of 8 bases. The CDR3 DNA reads TGTGCCAGCAGCGTAGGGGGGCTCGATACGCAGTATTTT. It specifies CASSVGGLDTQYF.

This clonotype was seen only a few times. The V and J genes are TRBV11-2 and TRBJ2-3, with 10 bases matching TRBD1. With V trimmed by 1 base and J by 1 base, 8 bases remained unmatched. The CDR3 has 18 residues. From germline, CDR1 is SGHAT and CDR2 FQNNGV. CDR3 sequence reads: CASSLVGTGVFGTDTQYF. DNA of the CDR3: TGTGCCAGCAGCTTAGTTGGGACAGGGGTTTTTGGCACAGATACGCAGTATTTT. Full variable domain (missing parts from reference TRBV11-2 and TRBJ2-3): EAGVAQSPRYKIIEKRQSVAFWCNPISGHATLYWYQQILGQGPKLLIQFQNNGVVDDSQLPKDRFSAERLKGVDSTLKIQPAKLEDSAVYLCASSLVGTGVFGTDTQYFGPGTRLTVL.

The chain links TRBV10-3 to TRBJ2-5, with 9 positions matching TRBD2. CDR3 size: 16 residues. Germline V gives CDR1 ENHRY, CDR2 SYGVKD. V lost 3 bases, J lost 4 bases, and 9 bases stayed unmatched. Here the CDR3 reads CAISDEVAGVVETQYF. CDR3 DNA: TGTGCCATCAGTGATGAGGTAGCGGGAGTTGTAGAGACCCAGTACTTC.

CDR3 bases: TGTGCCAGCAAGTCACAGGCGACGAATGAAAAACTGTTTTTT. Translating it yields CASKSQATNEKLFF. The rearrangement links TRBV19 to TRBJ1-4, with a tentative D call TRBD1 (5 bases). Trimming removed 9 bases from V and 5 bases from J, with 16 bases in between. This CDR3 comprises 14 residues. In germline, CDR1 is LNHDA, CDR2 SQIVND (reference sequence).

The chain links TRBV15 to TRBJ2-5; D is possibly TRBD1 (5 bases). Trimming took 6 bases from V and 5 from J, leaving 13 bases between them. Germline values: CDR1 LNHNV, CDR2 YYDKDF (reference sequence). This CDR3 is 13 amino acids long. CDR3 sequence (DNA): TGTGCCACCAGGGGTCAGGGTCTCGAGACCCAGTACTTC. The encoded protein is CATRGQGLETQYF.

The chain employs TRBV4-2 and TRBJ2-6, with D uncertain. The CDR3 extends over 15 amino acids. Germline-derived CDR1 and CDR2 are LGHNA and YNFKEQ. Trimming took 3 bases from V and 1 from J, leaving 7 bases between them. This CDR3 reads CASSHRLSGANVLTF. Written as DNA, the CDR3 is TGTGCCAGCAGCCACAGGCTTTCTGGGGCCAACGTCCTGACTTTC.

In the case of this clonotype: The junction departs from germline at one end; a sequencing error may be responsible. The CDR3 region has the DNA TGTGCCGTCAGTGATTATGGGAACTATGGCTACACATTC. Translating gives CAVSDYGNYGYTF. This chain uses TRBV10-3 with TRBJ1-2; D not certain. The CDR3 has 13 amino acids. The germline V gene encodes CDR1 ENHRY and CDR2 SYGVKD.